This TCR beta chain was retrieved from a study of blood T cell repertoires in COVID-19. Across the study: Specimens from acute and convalescent COVID-19 originated in the United States, Italy and Spain. Sources were T cells, B-cell-depleted T cells, or PBMCs; the material itself was cDNA or gDNA.

Per the authors' pipeline: Estimation of nucleated cell counts relied on the amplification of reference gene primers. Only in-frame clones appear in the TCRdb table, and some are missing; sequencing was by immunoSEQ multiplex PCR. The V and J calls and clone size come from that table; D and trimming were worked out from the DNA. Here the sample spans about 94,000 clones, around 80% being singletons. The receptor comes from a human donor in a cohort sampled during active COVID-19. Material: peripheral blood.

In DNA, the CDR3 is TGTGCCAGCAGCTTCGCCCCGGGACAGGGGAATTCACCCCTCCACTTT. It encodes CASSFAPGQGNSPLHF. The rearrangement joins TRBV5-4 to TRBJ1-6, with 10 bases matching TRBD1. The germline gives CDR1 SGHNT, CDR2 YYREEE (reference sequence). The CDR3 extends over 16 amino acids. V lost 2 bases, J lost 7 bases, and 6 bases stayed unmatched.